The 16 T cell receptor beta chains listed next were all sequenced from one sample in a study of shared clonotypes between healthy human individuals. The method was immunoSEQ multiplex PCR; TCRdb's version includes in-frame clones alone and lacks a portion of them. Of fewer than 1 million clones in the sample, around 96% were seen once. Only CD45RO-negative cells positively selected for CCR7 counted as naive CD8 cells, so terminally differentiated effector memory CD45RA+ cells were excluded. The sample comprised naive CD8+ T cells sorted from blood. The origin of the receptors is a man aged 25-45 years in good health.

The chain recombines TRBV29-1 with TRBJ2-1; TRBD1 aligns across 10 bases. Germline V gives CDR1 SQVTM, CDR2 ANQGSEA. With 6 bases clipped from V and 6 bases from J, the junction kept 5 bases outside the gene matches. The CDR3 covers 13 residues. The CDR3 nucleotides are TGCAGCGTCGCCGGGACAGGGGTCAATGAGCAGTTCTTC. Residues: CSVAGTGVNEQFF.

V is TRBV9 and J is TRBJ1-1, with D tentatively TRBD1 (5 bases). Trimming removed 2 bases from V and 4 bases from J, with 12 bases in between. This CDR3 is 14 amino acids long. Germline lookup yields CDR1 SGDLS and CDR2 YYNGEE. CDR3 DNA sequence: TGTGCCAGCAGCGTTGACCAGGGCCGCACTGAAGCTTTCTTT. Translating it yields CASSVDQGRTEAFF.

The chain combines TRBV5-1 with TRBJ2-7; D perhaps matches TRBD1 (5 bases). CDR1 and CDR2 (germline): SGHRS, YFSETQ. The V and J ends lost 5 bases and 0 bases respectively, with 15 bases between them. The CDR3 contains 15 residues. CDR3 sequence: CASSYTGVSSYEQYF. DNA of the CDR3: TGCGCCAGCAGTTATACAGGTGTTAGCTCCTACGAGCAGTACTTC.

J is TRBJ2-7 and V is TRBV10-2; weak D call: TRBD1 (7 bases). The V end was cut by 3 bases, the J end by 4 bases, with 19 bases between. The CDR3 runs 16 residues. Germline lookup yields CDR1 WSHSY and CDR2 SAAADI. In nucleotides, the CDR3 is TGCGCCAGCAGTGATTTGGAAGCAGGGGGGAAGTACGAGCAGTACTTC. Translation: CASSDLEAGGKYEQYF.

The rearrangement links TRBV5-1 to TRBJ2-5; 8 nucleotides agree with TRBD2. CDR3 length: 16 residues. V dropped 0 bases and J dropped 1; count of bases not matched to a gene: 5. Germline V gives CDR1 SGHRS, CDR2 YFSETQ. In nucleotides, the CDR3 is TGCGCCAGCAGCTTGGGCCGGGGGGGCCTCCAAGAGACCCAGTACTTC. This encodes CASSLGRGGLQETQYF.

The chain employs TRBV28 and TRBJ2-5; TRBD1 agrees at 9 bases. Trimming cost V 2 bases and J 7 bases; bases outside gene matches: 8. This CDR3 comprises 15 residues. The germline gives CDR1 MDHEN, CDR2 SYDVKM. The CDR3: CASSLGGQGSGTQYF. The CDR3 DNA reads TGTGCCAGCAGTTTAGGTGGACAGGGGTCGGGGACCCAGTACTTC.

J is TRBJ2-7 and V is TRBV19; D call uncertain. Trimming removed 5 bases from V and 3 bases from J, with 11 bases in between. CDR3 length equals 13 residues. Germline V gene data show CDR1 as LNHDA and CDR2 as SQIVND (reference sequence). The DNA of the CDR3 is TGTGCCAGTAGTGCCGGTTGGAGCTACGAGCAGTACTTC. The encoded protein is CASSAGWSYEQYF.

This clone was observed a single time. This rearrangement joins TRBV9 to TRBJ1-1, with 7 bases that match TRBD1. CDR1 and CDR2 (germline): SGDLS, YYNGEE. V gave up 4 bases and J gave up 4 bases; unmatched junction bases: 7. This CDR3 is built from 14 residues. CDR3 amino acids: CASSPRGLGTEAFF. The DNA for the CDR3 is TGTGCCAGCAGCCCAAGGGGGCTGGGCACTGAAGCTTTCTTT.

This chain connects TRBV27 to TRBJ2-1, with a weak D call TRBD2 (5 bases). CDR1 and CDR2 from the germline V gene are MNHEY and SMNVEV (reference sequence). The CDR3 length is 15 residues. The V gene lost 1 base and the J gene lost 2 bases, with 9 bases spanning the gap. Written as DNA, the CDR3 is TGTGCCAGCAGTTTATGGGGAGACCCCTACAATGAGCAGTTCTTC. This codes for CASSLWGDPYNEQFF.

The rearrangement links TRBV5-1 to TRBJ2-7; D possibly corresponds to TRBD1 (5 bases). Germline CDR1 and CDR2: SGHRS and YFSETQ. This CDR3 contains 14 residues. With 0 bases removed from V and 3 bases from J, the gap between germline ends came to 10 bases. As DNA, the CDR3 is TGCGCCAGCAGCTTGGGGCAGGGCTACTACGAGCAGTACTTC. Translating gives CASSLGQGYYEQYF. The entire variable domain, with the rest obtained from reference TRBV5-1 and TRBJ2-7, is as follows: KAGVTQTPRYLIKTRGQQVTLSCSPISGHRSVSWYQQTPGQGLQFLFEYFSETQRNKGNFPGRFSGRQFSNSRSEMNVSTLELGDSALYLCASSLGQGYYEQYFGPGTRLTVT.

V usage is TRBV29-1 and J usage is TRBJ1-3, with a possible D match to TRBD1 (5 bases). Germline V gene sequence: CDR1 SQVTM, CDR2 ANQGSEA. The V end was cut by 3 bases, the J end by 0 bases, with 9 bases between. There are 14 residues in the CDR3. CDR3 nucleotide sequence: TGCAGCGTTGAGGAGACAGACTCTGGAAACACCATATATTTT. Translated, it gives CSVEETDSGNTIYF.

The chain recombines TRBV6-1 with TRBJ2-7; no definite D call. CDR3 length: 15 residues. The V end was cut by 3 bases, the J end by 0 bases, with 12 bases between. From germline, CDR1 is MNHNS and CDR2 SASEGT. The CDR3 bases are TGTGCCAGCAGTGACGCCAGCGTTGACTCCTACGAGCAGTACTTC. It codes for CASSDASVDSYEQYF.

The chain uses TRBV10-1 and TRBJ2-5; the match to TRBD2 covers 14 bases. The J call may be in error: the DNA end matches TRBJ2-7 better. Per the germline V gene, CDR1 is WNHNN and CDR2 is SYGVQD (reference sequence). The CDR3 is 15 amino acids. This CDR3 is CASSEGTSGRYEQYF. DNA for the CDR3: TGCGCCAGCAGTGAGGGGACTAGCGGGAGATACGAGCAGTACTTC.

CDR3 sequence: CSAIDLTEAFF. In DNA form, the CDR3 reads TGCAGCGCCATTGACTTGACTGAAGCTTTCTTT. The chain has TRBV29-1 and TRBJ1-1; D gene ambiguous. The germline CDR1 and CDR2 sequences are SQVTM and ANQGSEA. CDR3 size: 11 residues. The V and J ends lost 7 bases and 5 bases respectively, with 11 bases between them.

The chain links TRBV5-5 to TRBJ2-2, with 10 bases fitting TRBD1. V dropped 3 bases and J dropped 5; count of bases not matched to a gene: 10. Germline CDR1 SGHKS, CDR2 YYEKEE (reference sequence). The CDR3 spans 17 residues. The CDR3 reads CASSSSRDRGRTGELFF. CDR3 sequence (DNA): TGTGCCAGCAGCTCATCTAGGGACAGGGGAAGAACCGGGGAGCTGTTTTTT.

The chain carries TRBV18 and TRBJ1-4; no firm D call. The germline gives CDR1 KGHSH, CDR2 LQKENI. The CDR3 runs to 14 residues. The V end was cut by 0 bases, the J end by 6 bases, with 8 bases between. CDR3 amino acids: CASSPPAPDEKLFF. In DNA form, the CDR3 reads TGTGCCAGCTCACCACCTGCCCCTGATGAAAAACTGTTTTTT.